This T cell receptor beta chain stems from a study of control samples from healthy donors and cancer patients. Profiling relied on immunoSEQ multiplex PCR, and the TCRdb table lists in-frame clones only, not all of them. The sample has 90,000 to 120,000 clones, approximately 82% seen once; the top ten hold approximately 7%. This CDR3 is 16 amino acids long. V gave up 2 bases and J gave up 4 bases; unmatched junction bases: 9. Germline CDR1 SGHTS, CDR2 YDEGEE. This receptor was taken from a man younger than 35 in good health. The chain carries TRBV5-8 and TRBJ2-7; 10 bases fit TRBD1. Sequenced input: blood. CDR3 in DNA: TGTGCCAGCAGCTTCGTAATCGGACAGGGGGTTTACGAGCAGTACTTC. Its translation is CASSFVIGQGVYEQYF.